This T cell receptor (beta chain) was found in a study of blood T cell repertoires in COVID-19. For the study at large: The United States, Italy and Spain supplied acute and convalescent COVID-19 samples. T cells, B-cell-depleted T cells, or PBMCs supplied cDNA or gDNA.

While infection was still active, Seattle patients were enrolled and then followed longitudinally. Original methodology: Estimation of nucleated cell counts relied on the amplification of reference gene primers. The table came from immunoSEQ multiplex PCR; TCRdb's copy has only in-frame clones and leaves some out. V, J and clone size are taken as reported in that table, and D and trimming were inferred from the DNA itself. The sample contains around 120,000 clones, around 90% of which appear only once. The clonotype was recovered from a woman in her fifties or sixties with COVID-19, enrolled during active disease. What was sequenced was peripheral blood.

CDR3 in DNA: TGCGCCAGCAGCCTGCGGGCGGGGGGGTTCATGAACACTGAAGCTTTCTTT. Amino acids: CASSLRAGGFMNTEAFF. This chain uses TRBV4-1 with TRBJ1-1, with D possibly matching TRBD1 (5 bases). Trimming pared 4 bases from V and 0 bases from J, leaving 18 bases between. Germline-derived CDR1 and CDR2 are MGHRA and YSYEKL. CDR3 length equals 17 residues.